The 11 T cell receptor beta chains below come from one sample, sequenced in a study of T cells in Graves' hyperthyroidism and ophthalmopathy (dated by TCRdb to between 2018 and 2020). The receptor library was made with multiplex PCR. Instrument on record: Illumina HiSeq 2000. Amplification of TCR beta CDR3 regions was carried out from RNA transcripts. The TCR CDR3 was subjected to a first round of RT-PCR using the HTBI primer set and the Qiagen OneStep RT-PCR kit. TCRdb cleaned the public reads at Q25 with fastp, built clones with MiXCR and kept in-frame beta chains. Rows are combined by CDR3 protein, so each entry shows the most common genes and DNA. The sample includes about 350,000 distinct CDR3 sequences, with about 16% observed a single time. Together, the top ten hold about 20% of the sample. The sequenced sample consisted of blood. Every receptor here comes from a woman in her fifties or sixties with Graves' ophthalmopathy.

This clonotype was picked up many times. The V and J genes are TRBV9 and TRBJ2-1, with 7 bases that match TRBD2. Germline CDR1 and CDR2: SGDLS and YYNGEE. The CDR3 is 14 amino acids. V was pared by 7 bases and J by 4 bases, with 8 bases of the junction left unmatched. CDR3 residues: CASSPGGAYNEQFF. The CDR3 DNA reads TGTGCCAGCTCCCCGGGGGGAGCTTACAATGAGCAGTTCTTC.

This clonotype was observed many times. The gene calls are TRBV4-1 and TRBJ2-7; D may be TRBD1 or TRBD2 (6 bases each). The CDR3 length is 14 residues. Trimming took off 1 base at V and 6 bases at J, with 13 bases between the two ends. Germline V gene data show CDR1 as MGHRA and CDR2 as YSYEKL. The CDR3 DNA follows: TGCGCCAGCAGCCAAGGGGGGGCAGGGAGCGAGCAGTACTTC. Its translation is CASSQGGAGSEQYF.

This clonotype was observed at least ten times. V usage is TRBV11-2 and J usage is TRBJ2-5; D might be TRBD1 (6 bases). CDR3 length: 14 residues. Per the germline V gene, CDR1 is SGHAT and CDR2 is FQNNGV. V was cut by 5 bases and J by 0 bases, with 10 bases left in between. The CDR3: CASSTTGNQETQYF. In DNA, the CDR3 is TGTGCCAGCAGCACCACAGGGAACCAAGAGACCCAGTACTTC.

This clonotype was counted many times. This chain connects TRBV12-3 or TRBV12-4 to TRBJ1-4; 9 positions match TRBD1. V gave up 6 bases and J gave up 2 bases; unmatched junction bases: 7. The CDR3 contains 16 residues. The CDR3 is CASRIDRGETNEKLFF. DNA for the CDR3: TGTGCCAGCAGGATCGACAGGGGGGAGACTAATGAAAAACTGTTTTTT.

This clonotype was seen repeatedly, ten times or more. This sequence joins TRBV3-1 and TRBJ2-2, with TRBD2 as a possible D gene (5 bases). The V end was cut by 4 bases, the J end by 4 bases, with 10 bases between. Germline loops: CDR1 LGHDT, CDR2 YNNKEL (reference sequence). The CDR3 is 14 amino acids. CDR3 coding DNA: TGTGCCAGCAGCCCCCGGGGAGCCACCGGGGAGCTGTTTTTT. Translated, it gives CASSPRGATGELFF.

This clonotype was recorded at least ten times. The chain combines TRBV20-1 with TRBJ2-3; 9 bases align to TRBD1. V lost 0 bases, J lost 0 bases, and 10 bases stayed unmatched. The CDR3 consists of 18 residues. Germline CDR1 reads DFQATT; CDR2 reads SNEGSKA (reference sequence). The DNA for the CDR3 is TGCAGTGCTAGAGATGGGCTCCGGACAGGGGTCAGCACAGATACGCAGTATTTT. This sequence encodes CSARDGLRTGVSTDTQYF.

This clonotype was counted ten times or more. V usage is TRBV18 and J usage is TRBJ2-7; possible D gene TRBD1, 6 bases. The CDR3 runs to 14 residues. V lost 0 bases to trimming and J lost 5 bases, with 11 bases between them. The germline V gene encodes CDR1 KGHSH and CDR2 LQKENI. The CDR3 DNA reads as TGTGCCAGCTCACCACCGGGGGCCGGGAACGAGCAGTACTTC. Encoded protein: CASSPPGAGNEQYF. The variable domain in full, with the rest retrieved from reference TRBV18 and TRBJ2-7, is NAGVMQNPRHLVRRRGQEARLRCSPMKGHSHVYWYRQLPEEGLKFMVYLQKENIIDESGMPKERFSAEFPKEGPSILRIQQVVRGDSAAYFCASSPPGAGNEQYFGPGTRLTVT.

This clonotype was counted only a few times. The chain combines TRBV9 with TRBJ2-4; TRBD2 is a possible D gene (6 bases). V shed 3 bases and J shed 0 bases, with 13 bases lying between them. Germline values: CDR1 SGDLS, CDR2 YYNGEE. The CDR3 sequence is 16 residues long. The CDR3 DNA is TGTGCCAGCAGCGCCGGGGCGGGAATAGCCAAAAACATTCAGTACTTC. Translating it yields CASSAGAGIAKNIQYF.

This chain uses TRBV6-5 with TRBJ2-5; the D is unclear. Germline lookup yields CDR1 MNHEY and CDR2 SVGAGI. The V and J ends lost 10 bases and 0 bases respectively, with 18 bases between them. CDR3 length equals 15 residues. The CDR3 DNA sequence: TGTGCCATCATTTTAGATTTGCGGAACCAAGAGACCCAGTACTTC. Protein: CAIILDLRNQETQYF.

This sequence joins TRBV20-1 and TRBJ2-1; 7 bases are shared with TRBD1. CDR1 and CDR2 (germline): DFQATT, SNEGSKA (reference sequence). The CDR3 extends over 14 amino acids. V gave up 6 bases and J gave up 1 base; unmatched junction bases: 6. CDR3: CSASSRGSYNEQFF. The CDR3 DNA follows: TGCAGTGCCAGCTCCAGGGGGTCCTACAATGAGCAGTTCTTC.

This clonotype has ten or more counts. The chain joins TRBV2 to TRBJ2-5; D perhaps matches TRBD2 (6 bases). The CDR3 contains 11 residues. Germline V gene lookup returns CDR1 SNHLY and CDR2 FYNNEI. The V gene lost 4 bases and the J gene lost 9 bases, with 9 bases spanning the gap. CDR3 protein: CASSVERAQYF. Here the CDR3 DNA reads TGTGCCAGCAGTGTGGAGCGGGCCCAGTACTTC.